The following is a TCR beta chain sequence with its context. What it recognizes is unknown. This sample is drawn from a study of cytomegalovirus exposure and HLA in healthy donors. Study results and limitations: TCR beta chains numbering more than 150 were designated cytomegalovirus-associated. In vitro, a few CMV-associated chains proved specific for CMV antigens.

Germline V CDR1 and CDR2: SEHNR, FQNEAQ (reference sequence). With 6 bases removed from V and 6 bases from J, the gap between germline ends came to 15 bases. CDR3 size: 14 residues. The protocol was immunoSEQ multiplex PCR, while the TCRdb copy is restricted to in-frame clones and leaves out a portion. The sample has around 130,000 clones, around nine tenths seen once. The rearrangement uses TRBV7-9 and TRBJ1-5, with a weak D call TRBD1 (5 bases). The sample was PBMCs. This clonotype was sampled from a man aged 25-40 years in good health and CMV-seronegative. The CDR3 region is CASSQGGDGQPQHF. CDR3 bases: TGTGCCAGCAGTCAAGGAGGGGATGGTCAGCCCCAGCATTTT. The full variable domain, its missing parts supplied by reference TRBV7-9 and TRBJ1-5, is DTGVSQNPRHKITKRGQNVTFRCDPISEHNRLYWYRQTLGQGPEFLTYFQNEAQLEKSRLLSDRFSAERPKGSFSTLEIQRTEQGDSAMYLCASSQGGDGQPQHFGDGTRLSIL.